The 28 T cell receptor beta chains below come from one sample, sequenced in a study of vaccination and CD4 T cells after COVID-19. Sequence data for DNA of cultured CD4+ T cells were generated by the Oncomine TCR Beta short-read assay. Via MiXCR, TCRdb re-called the PCR reads, giving one row per CDR3 protein. The sample includes 15,000 to 20,000 distinct CDR3 sequences, approximately 50% of them seen just once. No antigen has been assigned to these receptors. Treatment: roughly 10-day PBMC culture with coronavirus spike peptide pools or control peptides (ViraFEST assay). The source material was CD4+ T cells from blood, cultured in vitro. All receptors derive from a human donor who had recovered from COVID-19.

V usage is TRBV3-1 and J usage is TRBJ2-2, with D perhaps TRBD1 (6 bases). Germline values: CDR1 LGHDT, CDR2 YNNKEL (reference sequence). The CDR3 length is 15 residues. The V gene lost 4 bases and the J gene lost 2 bases, with 11 bases spanning the gap. Written as DNA, the CDR3 is TGTGCCAGCAGCCCCTCGGGACAAAACACCGGGGAGCTGTTTTTT. It codes for CASSPSGQNTGELFF. The whole variable domain, filled in from reference TRBV3-1 and TRBJ2-2, reads DTAVSQTPKYLVTQMGNDKSIKCEQNLGHDTMYWYKQDSKKFLKIMFSYNNKELIINETVPNRFSPKSPDKAHLNLHINSLELGDSAVYFCASSPSGQNTGELFFGEGSRLTVL.

Here the CDR3 reads CASSGRLAGTSYNEQFF. As DNA, the CDR3 is TGTGCCAGCAGCGGCCGACTAGCGGGAACCTCCTACAATGAGCAGTTCTTC. The V call is TRBV7-2, the J call TRBJ2-1; 11 bases are shared with TRBD2. Trimming removed 5 bases from V and 0 bases from J; junction bases left unmatched: 6. Germline assignment: CDR1 SGHTA and CDR2 FQGNSA. The CDR3 is 17 amino acids.

The CDR3 nucleotides read TGTGCCAGCAGTTACTCTGGGGGGCGGTCCTATAATTCACCCCTCCACTTT. Translation: CASSYSGGRSYNSPLHF. The chain employs TRBV6-5 and TRBJ1-6, with D tentatively TRBD1 (6 bases). V gave up 0 bases and J gave up 1 base, with 10 bases separating them. The CDR3 sequence is 17 residues long. Germline assignment: CDR1 MNHEY and CDR2 SVGAGI.

The rearrangement links TRBV28 to TRBJ2-3; 10 bases are a match to TRBD2. V was pared by 5 bases and J by 2 bases, with 4 bases of the junction left unmatched. The CDR3 spans 15 residues. Per germline, CDR1 MDHEN and CDR2 SYDVKM. The CDR3 DNA reads TGTGCCAGCAGTCAAGCGGGAGGGGCCACAGATACGCAGTATTTT. It encodes CASSQAGGATDTQYF.

This chain joins TRBV11-3 and TRBJ2-5; no reliable D call. The germline V and J ends were trimmed by 1 base and 2 bases, with 11 bases remaining between them. CDR3 length equals 15 residues. The germline gives CDR1 SGHNT, CDR2 YENEEA. In DNA form, the CDR3 reads TGTGCCAGCAGCTTAGGGAGCAGTCGGCAAGAGACCCAGTACTTC. This codes for CASSLGSSRQETQYF.

This clonotype was found a few times. V and J are TRBV6-1 and TRBJ2-5, with 10 bases matching TRBD2. After removal of 4 bases from V and 2 bases from J, the junction contained 7 bases not matched to a gene. The CDR3 runs to 16 residues. From germline, CDR1 is MNHNS and CDR2 SASEGT. CDR3 residues: CASSAGFSGGQETQYF. CDR3 nucleotides: TGTGCCAGCAGTGCGGGTTTTAGCGGGGGGCAAGAGACCCAGTACTTC.

This clonotype appeared a few times. The chain links TRBV5-1 to TRBJ2-4; a weak D match, TRBD2 (6 bases). The CDR3 totals 14 residues. The germline CDR1 and CDR2 sequences are SGHRS and YFSETQ. V was trimmed by 4 bases and J by 7 bases, leaving 15 bases between them. The DNA of the CDR3 is TGCGCCAGCAGCCCCTCGGCCCGGGGGAACATTCAGTACTTC. Encoded protein: CASSPSARGNIQYF.

V usage is TRBV6-5 and J usage is TRBJ2-3, with no clear D. The germline CDR1 and CDR2 sequences are MNHEY and SVGAGI. The CDR3 consists of 15 residues. Deletions cut 4 bases from V and 3 bases from J, with 14 bases between. CDR3: CASSLSGVRTDTQYF. The CDR3 DNA reads TGTGCCAGCAGTTTGAGTGGCGTAAGAACAGATACGCAGTATTTT.

In its sample, this clonotype ranks as medium-sized. The rearrangement uses TRBV6-2 or TRBV6-3 and TRBJ1-5; D remains unclear. CDR3 length: 14 residues. V lost 2 bases and J lost 1, with 6 bases in between. Germline V CDR1 and CDR2: MNHEY, SVGEGT. The CDR3 bases are TGTGCCAGCAGTTACGTCTCCAGCAATCAGCCCCAGCATTTT. Protein: CASSYVSSNQPQHF.

The chain couples TRBV6-1 to TRBJ1-4; D is perhaps TRBD1 (5 bases). This CDR3 has 11 amino acids. The germline V and J ends were trimmed by 7 bases and 10 bases, with 10 bases remaining between them. CDR1 and CDR2 from the germline V gene are MNHNS and SASEGT. CDR3 in DNA: TGTGCCAGCATCAGGGATGGAAAACTGTTTTTT. It yields the protein CASIRDGKLFF.

V and J are TRBV6-2 or TRBV6-3 and TRBJ2-5, with 11 bases identical to TRBD1. Germline-derived CDR1 and CDR2 are MNHEY and SVGEGT. The CDR3 is 14 residues long. The trim removed 6 bases at V and 1 base at J, leaving 1 base unmatched. CDR3 sequence reads: CASSGTGGQETQYF. The CDR3 DNA reads as TGTGCCAGCAGCGGGACAGGGGGCCAAGAGACCCAGTACTTC.

The rearrangement uses TRBV27 and TRBJ2-6; D remains unclear. The CDR3 is made up of 13 amino acids. Per the germline V gene, CDR1 is MNHEY and CDR2 is SMNVEV (reference sequence). V gave up 2 bases and J gave up 2 bases, with 1 base separating them. This CDR3 is CASSLAGANVLTF. For the CDR3, the DNA is TGTGCCAGCAGTTTAGCTGGGGCCAACGTCCTGACTTTC.

A few counts support this clonotype. The chain has TRBV20-1 and TRBJ2-5; 8 positions match TRBD2. CDR1 and CDR2 from the germline V gene are DFQATT and SNEGSKA (reference sequence). This CDR3 is built from 15 residues. V was pared by 0 bases and J by 7 bases, with 10 bases of the junction left unmatched. The CDR3: CSARDPAGEEATQYF. The CDR3 nucleotides are TGCAGTGCTAGAGATCCAGCGGGAGAGGAAGCGACCCAGTACTTC.

The chain links TRBV19 to TRBJ2-7; the D gene is possibly TRBD1 (5 bases). Trimming took off 10 bases at V and 2 bases at J, with 6 bases between the two ends. The CDR3 spans 10 residues. Per germline, CDR1 LNHDA and CDR2 SQIVND (reference sequence). CDR3 DNA sequence: TGTGCCACAGGGACCTACGAGCAGTACTTC. As protein: CATGTYEQYF.

The chain carries TRBV20-1 and TRBJ2-7; D is undetermined. V shed 5 bases and J shed 5 bases, with 13 bases lying between them. CDR1 DFQATT and CDR2 SNEGSKA come from the germline V gene (reference sequence). This CDR3 comprises 12 residues. Here the CDR3 DNA reads TGCAGTGCTGGAGTTAGGGCGGACGAGCAGTACTTC. This translates into CSAGVRADEQYF.

The genes are TRBV6-5 and TRBJ2-7; D tentatively fits TRBD1 or TRBD2 (7 bases each). CDR3 length: 17 amino acids. The germline V and J ends were trimmed by 4 bases and 3 bases, with 22 bases remaining between them. CDR1 MNHEY and CDR2 SVGAGI come from the germline V gene. CDR3 sequence: CASSSREVGQINYEQYF. In DNA, the CDR3 is TGTGCCAGCAGTTCCCGGGAGGTGGGACAGATCAACTACGAGCAGTACTTC.

This chain uses TRBV6-2 or TRBV6-3 with TRBJ2-3; perhaps D is TRBD1 or TRBD2 (6 bases each). Trimming left V 5 bases short and J 0 bases short, with 21 bases between. CDR1 and CDR2 (germline): MNHEY, SVGEGT. This CDR3 has 18 residues. The CDR3 DNA is TGTGCCAGCAGTCGCGGGACAACTTCAACTTCTAGCACAGATACGCAGTATTTT. Protein product: CASSRGTTSTSSTDTQYF.

This rearrangement joins TRBV28 to TRBJ2-1, with D tentatively TRBD2 (5 bases). Germline V lookup: CDR1 MDHEN, CDR2 SYDVKM. The CDR3 contains 16 residues. The germline V and J ends were trimmed by 6 bases and 4 bases, with 19 bases remaining between them. The DNA for the CDR3 is TGTGCCAGCAGCCTACGGGCGGGCGGAGGTTACAATGAGCAGTTCTTC. It translates to CASSLRAGGGYNEQFF.

The chain joins TRBV6-2 or TRBV6-3 to TRBJ2-3; 8 bases line up with TRBD2. The CDR3 totals 15 residues. The V gene end was trimmed by 8 bases and the J gene end by 2 bases; junction bases not matched to a gene: 9. Germline V gene lookup returns CDR1 MNHEY and CDR2 SVGEGT. CDR3 protein: CASGPRGAVTDTQYF. For the CDR3, the DNA is TGTGCCAGCGGCCCGCGGGGGGCCGTCACAGATACGCAGTATTTT.

This clonotype appeared a few times. The chain recombines TRBV27 with TRBJ2-5; 11 bases are shared with TRBD2. With V trimmed by 2 bases and J by 4 bases, 3 bases remained unmatched. There are 15 residues in the CDR3. The germline CDR1 and CDR2 sequences are MNHEY and SMNVEV (reference sequence). The CDR3 protein is CASSLSSGRVETQYF. CDR3 sequence (DNA): TGTGCCAGCAGTTTAAGTAGCGGGAGGGTAGAGACCCAGTACTTC.

This clonotype has more than one count but fewer than ten. J is TRBJ1-2 and V is TRBV6-5, with TRBD1 matching over 11 bases. V was clipped by 2 bases and J by 11 bases; unmatched bases: 7. Per the germline V gene, CDR1 is MNHEY and CDR2 is SVGAGI. This CDR3 comprises 14 residues. This CDR3 is CASSYTGQGGLYTF. The DNA for the CDR3 is TGTGCCAGCAGTTACACGGGACAGGGGGGACTGTACACCTTC.

The rearrangement joins TRBV6-1 to TRBJ2-6; no firm D call. Germline CDR1 is MNHNS and CDR2 is SASEGT. This CDR3 region has 16 residues. V gave up 5 bases and J gave up 0 bases, with 11 bases separating them. CDR3 in DNA: TGTGCCAGCAGTCGGATCCACCTCTCTGGGGCCAACGTCCTGACTTTC. This sequence encodes CASSRIHLSGANVLTF.

The chain uses TRBV6-2 or TRBV6-3 and TRBJ1-1; the match to TRBD1 covers 10 bases. Germline values: CDR1 MNHEY, CDR2 SVGEGT. V lost 0 bases and J lost 11; bases outside the gene matches: 6. The CDR3 length is 14 residues. CDR3 DNA: TGTGCCAGCAGTTACTCCGGGACAGGGGCGGTCGCTTTCTTT. It yields the protein CASSYSGTGAVAFF.

In this sample, this clonotype turned up a few times. V gene TRBV5-8 combines with J gene TRBJ1-5; D not certain. This CDR3 has 15 amino acids. Germline lookup yields CDR1 SGHTS and CDR2 YDEGEE. Trimming cost V 1 base and J 0 bases, with 8 bases left between them. The CDR3 here is CASSLFPFSNQPQHF. Here the CDR3 DNA reads TGTGCCAGCAGCTTGTTTCCATTTAGCAATCAGCCCCAGCATTTT.

V is TRBV4-3 and J is TRBJ1-6; D is uncertain. Trimming removed 2 bases from V and 8 bases from J, with 16 bases in between. CDR1 is LGHNA and CDR2 is YSLEER in the germline V gene. CDR3 size: 16 residues. DNA of the CDR3: TGCGCCAGCAGCCAAACGAGCCTTCCTCCCGATTCACCCCTCCACTTT. Its translation: CASSQTSLPPDSPLHF.

This chain connects TRBV5-4 to TRBJ2-5; TRBD2 might be the D (7 bases). CDR3 length: 17 amino acids. The V gene's germline CDR1 is SGHNT and CDR2 YYREEE (reference sequence). V lost 0 bases and J lost 2, with 17 bases in between. DNA of the CDR3: TGTGCCAGCAGCTTGGCCATGAGGGGGGGCTGGCAAGAGACCCAGTACTTC. Its protein product is CASSLAMRGGWQETQYF.

This rearrangement joins TRBV7-2 to TRBJ2-5; D is possibly TRBD2 (5 bases). The V gene lost 5 bases and the J gene lost 2 bases, with 12 bases spanning the gap. The germline CDR1 and CDR2 sequences are SGHTA and FQGNSA. CDR3 length: 14 amino acids. CDR3 loop: CASSPRRGQETQYF. In DNA, the CDR3 is TGTGCCAGCAGCCCCCGTCGGGGACAAGAGACCCAGTACTTC.

The V gene is TRBV7-9, the J gene TRBJ2-7, with D perhaps TRBD1 (6 bases). With 8 bases removed from V and 3 bases from J, the gap between germline ends came to 11 bases. CDR1 and CDR2 (germline): SEHNR, FQNEAQ (reference sequence). CDR3 length: 12 amino acids. The DNA for the CDR3 is TGTGCCAGCGGGGGCTCGCACTACGAGCAGTACTTC. The encoded protein is CASGGSHYEQYF.